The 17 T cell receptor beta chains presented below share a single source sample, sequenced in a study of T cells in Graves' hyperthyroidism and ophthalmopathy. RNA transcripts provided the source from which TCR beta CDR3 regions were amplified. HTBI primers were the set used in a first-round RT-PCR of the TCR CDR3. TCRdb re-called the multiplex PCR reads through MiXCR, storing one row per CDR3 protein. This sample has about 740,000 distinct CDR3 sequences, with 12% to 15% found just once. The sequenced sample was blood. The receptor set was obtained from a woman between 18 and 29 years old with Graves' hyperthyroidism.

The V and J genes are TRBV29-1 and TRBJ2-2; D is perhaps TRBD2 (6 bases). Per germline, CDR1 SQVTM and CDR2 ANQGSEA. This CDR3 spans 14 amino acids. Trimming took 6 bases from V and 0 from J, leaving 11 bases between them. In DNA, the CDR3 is TGCAGCGTGGGGAGGCAGACGAACACCGGGGAGCTGTTTTTT. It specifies CSVGRQTNTGELFF.

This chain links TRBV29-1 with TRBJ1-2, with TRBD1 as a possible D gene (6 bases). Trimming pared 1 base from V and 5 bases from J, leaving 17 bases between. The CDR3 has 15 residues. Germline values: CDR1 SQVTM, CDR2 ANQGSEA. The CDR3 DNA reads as TGCAGCGTTGAAGGCTTGGGGGGGCGCATGTATGGCTACACCTTC. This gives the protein CSVEGLGGRMYGYTF.

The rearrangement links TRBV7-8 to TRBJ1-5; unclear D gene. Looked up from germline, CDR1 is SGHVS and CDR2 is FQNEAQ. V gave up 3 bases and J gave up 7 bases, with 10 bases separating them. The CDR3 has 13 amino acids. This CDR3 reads CASSFEVKQPQHF. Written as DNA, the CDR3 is TGTGCCAGCAGCTTTGAAGTAAAGCAGCCCCAGCATTTT.

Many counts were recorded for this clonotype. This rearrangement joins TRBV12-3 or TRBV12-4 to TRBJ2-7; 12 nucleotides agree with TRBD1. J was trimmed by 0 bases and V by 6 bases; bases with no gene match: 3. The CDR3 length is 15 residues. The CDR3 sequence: CASSRDRGLSYEQYF. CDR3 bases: TGTGCCAGCAGCAGGGACAGGGGGCTCTCCTACGAGCAGTACTTC.

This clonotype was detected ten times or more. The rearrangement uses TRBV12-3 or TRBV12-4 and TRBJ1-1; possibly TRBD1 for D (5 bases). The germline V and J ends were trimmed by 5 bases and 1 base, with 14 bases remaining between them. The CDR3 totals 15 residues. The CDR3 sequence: CASSPAGTKNTEAFF. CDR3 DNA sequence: TGTGCCAGCAGTCCAGCCGGGACTAAGAACACTGAAGCTTTCTTT.

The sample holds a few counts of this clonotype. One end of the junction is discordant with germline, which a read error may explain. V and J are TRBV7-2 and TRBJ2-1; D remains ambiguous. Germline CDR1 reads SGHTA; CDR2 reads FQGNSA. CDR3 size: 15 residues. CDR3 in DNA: TGTGCCGGCAGCTTATGGGTCAACCTGAACAATGAGCAGTTCTTC. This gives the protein CAGSLWVNLNNEQFF.

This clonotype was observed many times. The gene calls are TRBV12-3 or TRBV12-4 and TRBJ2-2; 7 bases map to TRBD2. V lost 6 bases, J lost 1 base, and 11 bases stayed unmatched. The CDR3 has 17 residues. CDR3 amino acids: CASSAYLGGRNTGELFF. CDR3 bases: TGTGCCAGCAGCGCCTACTTGGGCGGGAGGAACACCGGGGAGCTGTTTTTT.

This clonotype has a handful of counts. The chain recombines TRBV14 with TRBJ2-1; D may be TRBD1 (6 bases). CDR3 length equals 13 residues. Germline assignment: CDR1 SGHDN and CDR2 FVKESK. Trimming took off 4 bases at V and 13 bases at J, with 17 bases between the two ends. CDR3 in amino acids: CASSPATQGRQFF. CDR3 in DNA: TGTGCCAGCAGCCCAGCAACTCAGGGGAGACAGTTCTTC.

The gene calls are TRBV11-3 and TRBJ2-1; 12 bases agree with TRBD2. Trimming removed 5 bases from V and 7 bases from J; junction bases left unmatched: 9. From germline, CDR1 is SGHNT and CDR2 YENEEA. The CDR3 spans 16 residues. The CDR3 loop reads CASSPNLAGGRNEQFF. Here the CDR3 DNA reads TGTGCCAGCAGCCCTAATCTAGCGGGAGGGAGGAATGAGCAGTTCTTC. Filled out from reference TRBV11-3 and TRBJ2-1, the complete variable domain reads EAGVVQSPRYKIIEKKQPVAFWCNPISGHNTLYWYLQNLGQGPELLIRYENEEAVDDSQLPKDRFSAERLKGVDSTLKIQPAELGDSAVYLCASSPNLAGGRNEQFFGPGTRLTVL.

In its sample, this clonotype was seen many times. The CDR3 protein is CATRGWMGQETQYF. The CDR3, as DNA: TGTGCCACCCGAGGGTGGATGGGACAAGAGACCCAGTACTTC. This chain joins TRBV6-1 and TRBJ2-5, with D possibly TRBD2 on 5 matching bases. Trimming left V 10 bases short and J 2 bases short, with 17 bases between. Germline CDR1 MNHNS, CDR2 SASEGT. The CDR3 extends over 14 amino acids.

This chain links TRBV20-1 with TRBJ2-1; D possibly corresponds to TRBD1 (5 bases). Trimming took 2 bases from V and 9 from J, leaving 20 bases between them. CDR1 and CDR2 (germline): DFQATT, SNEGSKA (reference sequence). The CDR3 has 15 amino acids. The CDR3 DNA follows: TGCAGTGCTAGAATGGGGCAGGGTTTTTCCCTTGAGCAGTTCTTC. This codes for CSARMGQGFSLEQFF.

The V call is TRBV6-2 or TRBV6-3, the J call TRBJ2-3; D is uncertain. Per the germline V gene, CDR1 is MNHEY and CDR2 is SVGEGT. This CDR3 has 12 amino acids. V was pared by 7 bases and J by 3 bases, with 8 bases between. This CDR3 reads CASTETTDTQYF. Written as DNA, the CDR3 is TGTGCCAGCACCGAGACTACAGATACGCAGTATTTT.

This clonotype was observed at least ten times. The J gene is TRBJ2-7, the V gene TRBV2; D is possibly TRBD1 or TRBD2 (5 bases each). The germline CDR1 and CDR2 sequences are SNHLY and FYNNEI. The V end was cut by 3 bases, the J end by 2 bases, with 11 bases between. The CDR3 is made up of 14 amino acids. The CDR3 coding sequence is TGTGCCAGCAGTGATGGGACGGACACCTACGAGCAGTACTTC. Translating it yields CASSDGTDTYEQYF.

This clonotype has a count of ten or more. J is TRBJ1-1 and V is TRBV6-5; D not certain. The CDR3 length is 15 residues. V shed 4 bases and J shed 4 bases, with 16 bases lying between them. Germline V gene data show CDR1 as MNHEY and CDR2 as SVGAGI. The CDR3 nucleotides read TGTGCCAGCAGTTGGCCCTCGGGGTCAGGCACTGAAGCTTTCTTT. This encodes CASSWPSGSGTEAFF.

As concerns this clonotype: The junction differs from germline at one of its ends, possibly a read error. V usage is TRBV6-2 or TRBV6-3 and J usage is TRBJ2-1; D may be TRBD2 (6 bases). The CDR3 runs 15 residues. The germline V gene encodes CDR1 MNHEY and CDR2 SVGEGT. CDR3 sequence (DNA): TGTGCCAGCACCAAAGAGGCGCGGAGGGATAATGAGCAGTCCTTC. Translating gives CASTKEARRDNEQSF.

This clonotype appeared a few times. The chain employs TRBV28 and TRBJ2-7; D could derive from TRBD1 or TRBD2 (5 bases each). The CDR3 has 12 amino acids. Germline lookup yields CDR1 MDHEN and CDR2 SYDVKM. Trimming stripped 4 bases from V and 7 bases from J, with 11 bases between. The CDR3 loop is CASSSGTREQYF. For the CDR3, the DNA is TGTGCCAGCAGTTCCGGGACCCGGGAGCAGTACTTC.

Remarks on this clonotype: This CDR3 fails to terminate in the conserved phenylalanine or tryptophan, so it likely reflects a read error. Written as DNA, the CDR3 is TGTGCCAGCAGTCGACAGGGGTACTATGGCTACACCCTC. Residues: CASSRQGYYGYTL. The genes are TRBV6-1 and TRBJ1-2; TRBD1 matches 8 bases. CDR1 MNHNS and CDR2 SASEGT come from the germline V gene. The CDR3 totals 13 residues. V shed 5 bases and J 3 bases; nucleotides not matched to a gene: 2.